A single sample is the source of the 23 T cell receptor beta chains below, sequenced in a study of T cell changes during pregnancy in multiple sclerosis. TCRdb's copy holds only in-frame clones and misses some; the assay was immunoSEQ multiplex PCR. Among about 46,000 clones listed, 90% to 95% were seen once. Here the sequenced sample was CD8+ T cells from peripheral blood mononuclear cells, taken in the first trimester of pregnancy. Every receptor here comes from a female donor with multiple sclerosis, enrolled in a pregnancy study.

The rearrangement joins TRBV2 to TRBJ1-1; perhaps TRBD1 as D (5 bases). The CDR3 runs to 15 residues. Germline CDR1 SNHLY, CDR2 FYNNEI. V lost 3 bases to trimming and J lost 1 base, with 12 bases between them. The CDR3: CASSDWAGRNTEAFF. The DNA of the CDR3 is TGTGCCAGCAGTGATTGGGCAGGGCGGAACACTGAAGCTTTCTTT.

The rearrangement links TRBV28 to TRBJ1-5; D is uncertain. Trimming shortened V by 3 bases and J by 0 bases, and 9 bases separated the two germline ends. Germline V CDR1 and CDR2: MDHEN, SYDVKM. CDR3 length: 15 amino acids. The CDR3 here is CASSFWGVSNQPQHF. DNA of the CDR3: TGTGCCAGCAGTTTCTGGGGAGTTAGCAATCAGCCCCAGCATTTT.

The V gene is TRBV5-1, the J gene TRBJ2-7; TRBD2 matches at 7 bases. There are 13 residues in the CDR3. CDR1 SGHRS and CDR2 YFSETQ come from the germline V gene. V was pared by 4 bases and J by 3 bases, with 4 bases of the junction left unmatched. CDR3 loop: CASSGDYLYEQYF. The CDR3 DNA reads TGCGCCAGCAGCGGGGACTATCTCTACGAGCAGTACTTC.

The V gene is TRBV30, the J gene TRBJ1-6, with a tentative D call TRBD1 (6 bases). Germline assignment: CDR1 GTSNPN and CDR2 SVGIG (reference sequence). This CDR3 comprises 15 residues. Trimming removed 0 bases from V and 5 bases from J, with 11 bases in between. Here the CDR3 DNA reads TGTGCCTGGAGTGTACAGGACAGAGATAATTCACCCCTCCACTTT. Encoded protein: CAWSVQDRDNSPLHF.

The chain is built from TRBV28 and TRBJ1-4; 9 bases fit TRBD1. Losses at the gene ends were 6 bases for V and 2 bases for J; bases not matched to a gene: 7. The CDR3 sequence is 16 residues long. CDR1 and CDR2 from the germline V gene are MDHEN and SYDVKM. The CDR3 sequence: CASSQTGQGTNEKLFF. The CDR3 DNA is TGTGCCAGCAGCCAGACTGGACAGGGGACTAATGAAAAACTGTTTTTT.

CDR3 sequence: CASGIGQPHQETQYF. The CDR3 DNA reads TGTGCTAGTGGTATCGGACAGCCCCACCAAGAGACCCAGTACTTC. The chain couples TRBV12-5 to TRBJ2-5, with TRBD1 as a possible D gene (6 bases). The germline CDR1 and CDR2 sequences are LGHNT and FRNRAP. V shed 5 bases and J shed 0 bases, with 13 bases lying between them. The CDR3 is made up of 15 amino acids.

This clone came up once. The rearrangement uses TRBV29-1 and TRBJ1-2; TRBD1 matches at 8 bases. Germline CDR1 SQVTM, CDR2 ANQGSEA. V lost 5 bases, J lost 7 bases, and 12 bases stayed unmatched. CDR3 length: 14 amino acids. The CDR3 loop reads CSVYTGQGDVGYTF. Here the CDR3 DNA reads TGCAGCGTTTATACTGGACAGGGAGATGTTGGCTACACCTTC. Complete variable domain (other parts from reference TRBV29-1 and TRBJ1-2): SAVISQKPSRDICQRGTSLTIQCQVDSQVTMMFWYRQQPGQSLTLIATANQGSEATYESGFVIDKFPISRPNLTFSTLTVSNMSPEDSSIYLCSVYTGQGDVGYTFGSGTRLTVV.

The DNA of the CDR3 is TGTGCCAGCAGTGCTTCGGGACAGGGCTACGAGCAGTACTTC. Protein sequence: CASSASGQGYEQYF. The V gene is TRBV6-1, the J gene TRBJ2-7; 9 bases fit TRBD1. The length of the CDR3 is 14 residues. The germline V gene encodes CDR1 MNHNS and CDR2 SASEGT. V lost 4 bases, J lost 3 bases, and 4 bases stayed unmatched.

This chain links TRBV18 with TRBJ1-5; a weak D match, TRBD1 (6 bases). In germline, CDR1 is KGHSH, CDR2 LQKENI. V was cut by 2 bases and J by 1 base, with 18 bases left in between. CDR3 length: 18 amino acids. The CDR3 nucleotides read TGTGCCAGCTCACCAAGCCAAACAGGGAAATTAAGCAATCAGCCCCAGCATTTT. It encodes CASSPSQTGKLSNQPQHF.

The chain uses TRBV9 and TRBJ2-1; D may be TRBD2 (6 bases). Germline V gene sequence: CDR1 SGDLS, CDR2 YYNGEE. V was pared by 4 bases and J by 4 bases, with 18 bases between. CDR3 size: 16 residues. CDR3 DNA: TGTGCCAGCAGCACCCGAGGGAGGCAGGGATACAATGAGCAGTTCTTC. Protein product: CASSTRGRQGYNEQFF.

The chain is built from TRBV5-1 and TRBJ2-7, with a weak D call TRBD1 (5 bases). The germline gives CDR1 SGHRS, CDR2 YFSETQ. The CDR3 has 13 amino acids. The V gene lost 4 bases and the J gene lost 3 bases, with 11 bases spanning the gap. The CDR3 DNA is TGCGCCAGCAGCGATAACGGACACTACGAGCAGTACTTC. As protein: CASSDNGHYEQYF.

The chain uses TRBV5-8 and TRBJ2-2; 9 positions agree with TRBD2. Germline V CDR1 and CDR2: SGHTS, YDEGEE. The CDR3 contains 20 residues. The J segment lost 4 bases and the V segment lost 5 bases, leaving 21 bases of the junction unmatched. Here the CDR3 DNA reads TGTGCCAGCAGTTTTAGAACCGGGACTAGCCGCCTCTCCGCCACCGGGGAGCTGTTTTTT. The encoded protein is CASSFRTGTSRLSATGELFF.

V usage is TRBV20-1 and J usage is TRBJ1-2; D ambiguous. Per germline, CDR1 DFQATT and CDR2 SNEGSKA (reference sequence). The CDR3 extends over 11 amino acids. V lost 0 bases and J 7 bases, leaving 6 bases between the germline ends. The CDR3 loop is CSARDSGGYTF. Written as DNA, the CDR3 is TGCAGTGCTAGAGACAGTGGTGGCTACACCTTC.

The chain couples TRBV28 to TRBJ2-1, with a tentative D call TRBD2 (5 bases). CDR1 and CDR2 from the germline V gene are MDHEN and SYDVKM. The CDR3 covers 15 residues. V was shortened by 1 base and J by 9 bases, with 16 bases between the two germline ends. CDR3 sequence: CASSLFSDGIFEQFF. The DNA for the CDR3 is TGTGCCAGCAGTTTATTCTCGGACGGGATATTTGAGCAGTTCTTC.

The J gene is TRBJ2-1, the V gene TRBV7-6, with 8 bases aligning to TRBD2. The CDR3 covers 16 residues. J was trimmed by 6 bases and V by 1 base; bases with no gene match: 8. CDR1 and CDR2 from the germline V gene are SGHVS and FNYEAQ. CDR3 amino acids: CASSLGGLVGFNEQFF. DNA for the CDR3: TGTGCCAGCAGCTTAGGGGGACTAGTCGGGTTCAATGAGCAGTTCTTC.

The chain links TRBV11-2 to TRBJ1-4; TRBD1 aligns across 8 bases. Germline CDR1 is SGHAT and CDR2 is FQNNGV. This CDR3 comprises 16 residues. Trimming at V came to 5 bases and at J to 1 base, leaving 6 bases not matched to a gene. The CDR3 DNA sequence: TGTGCCAGCAGCCTCGGACAGGGATTAACTAATGAAAAACTGTTTTTT. It translates to CASSLGQGLTNEKLFF.

The chain links TRBV13 to TRBJ2-6, with D maybe TRBD1 (6 bases). CDR1 is PRHDT, CDR2 FYEKMQ, per germline (reference sequence). Trimming stripped 5 bases from V and 0 bases from J, with 14 bases between. CDR3 length: 17 amino acids. CDR3 sequence (DNA): TGTGCCAGCAGCACCACAGGGACGAGCTCTGGGGCCAACGTCCTGACTTTC. This codes for CASSTTGTSSGANVLTF.

The chain carries TRBV2 and TRBJ2-3; D might be TRBD2 (6 bases). The V end was cut by 1 base, the J end by 0 bases, with 11 bases between. The CDR3 contains 16 residues. In germline, CDR1 is SNHLY, CDR2 FYNNEI. CDR3 protein: CASSEGTGTSTDTQYF. The CDR3 DNA follows: TGTGCCAGCAGTGAAGGAACCGGGACTAGCACAGATACGCAGTATTTT.

The CDR3 DNA sequence: TGTGCCAGTCTAGGAGGGACAGACCTATATGGCTACACCTTC. Protein product: CASLGGTDLYGYTF. The genes are TRBV5-5 and TRBJ1-2; TRBD1 agrees at 7 bases. CDR1 is SGHKS and CDR2 is YYEKEE in the germline V gene (reference sequence). The CDR3 sequence is 14 residues long. With 8 bases clipped from V and 5 bases from J, the junction kept 12 bases outside the gene matches.

V gene TRBV5-1 combines with J gene TRBJ1-6, with D unresolved. The V end was cut by 4 bases, the J end by 7 bases, with 9 bases between. The V gene's germline CDR1 is SGHRS and CDR2 YFSETQ. The CDR3 has 13 amino acids. CDR3 sequence (DNA): TGCGCCAGCAGCCCATCCCCCAATTCACCCCTCCACTTT. It specifies CASSPSPNSPLHF. The whole variable domain, remainder taken from reference TRBV5-1 and TRBJ1-6, is KAGVTQTPRYLIKTRGQQVTLSCSPISGHRSVSWYQQTPGQGLQFLFEYFSETQRNKGNFPGRFSGRQFSNSRSEMNVSTLELGDSALYLCASSPSPNSPLHFGNGTRLTVT.

In DNA form, the CDR3 reads TGTGCCAGTAGTATTGCAGGGTTATACGCACCCCTCCACTTT. This sequence encodes CASSIAGLYAPLHF. The chain links TRBV19 to TRBJ1-6, with D tentatively TRBD1 (5 bases). CDR3 length: 14 amino acids. Between the trimmed V and J ends, which lost 3 bases and 11 bases, there was a span of 14 bases. Germline CDR1 is LNHDA and CDR2 is SQIVND (reference sequence).

This clone was detected only a few times. This CDR3 is also generated by other DNA sequences in the sample. The chain recombines TRBV7-9 with TRBJ1-5, with 9 bases identical to TRBD1. Losses at the gene ends were 3 bases for V and 0 bases for J; bases not matched to a gene: 0. The CDR3 contains 15 residues. CDR1 and CDR2 from the germline V gene are SEHNR and FQNEAQ (reference sequence). The CDR3 DNA is TGTGCCAGCAGCTTGGGACAGGGTAGCAATCAGCCCCAGCATTTT. Translation: CASSLGQGSNQPQHF.

The rearrangement uses TRBV11-2 and TRBJ1-2; 8 bases line up with TRBD1. CDR1 SGHAT and CDR2 FQNNGV come from the germline V gene. J gave up 5 bases and V 0 bases, and 11 bases lay outside the gene matches. The CDR3 spans 17 residues. The CDR3 nucleotides are TGTGCCAGCAGCTTAGAAGGTCCGATGGGACAGGCTTATGGCTACACCTTC. Translated, it gives CASSLEGPMGQAYGYTF.